This TCR beta chain is from a study of T cell responses to AZD1222 COVID-19 vaccine. Assay: immunoSEQ multiplex PCR; the TCRdb copy retains only in-frame clones and omits some. The table shows 90,000 to 120,000 clones, with around 90% occurring only once. Second-dose groups at about 4 or about 12 weeks were pooled. Notes on this clone: Its antigen is currently unknown.

General observations from the study: Only a handful of individuals given AZD1222 were seropositive at baseline. Clonal diversity was possibly underestimated, and the donors were mostly white British, with more females. A reported finding is that nearly half of spike-specific TCRs target unmutated variant regions.

This receptor was obtained from an adult who received the AZD1222 COVID-19 vaccine. Material: peripheral blood, obtained 28 days after the second AZD1222 dose.

CDR3 loop: CASSPTAYEQYF. DNA for the CDR3: TGTGCCAGCAGCCCCACGGCCTACGAGCAGTACTTC. This chain links TRBV6-2 or TRBV6-3 with TRBJ2-7; D gene unclear. Germline assignment: CDR1 MNHEY and CDR2 SVGEGT. Trimming cost V 6 bases and J 2 bases, with 8 bases left between them. This CDR3 has 12 residues.